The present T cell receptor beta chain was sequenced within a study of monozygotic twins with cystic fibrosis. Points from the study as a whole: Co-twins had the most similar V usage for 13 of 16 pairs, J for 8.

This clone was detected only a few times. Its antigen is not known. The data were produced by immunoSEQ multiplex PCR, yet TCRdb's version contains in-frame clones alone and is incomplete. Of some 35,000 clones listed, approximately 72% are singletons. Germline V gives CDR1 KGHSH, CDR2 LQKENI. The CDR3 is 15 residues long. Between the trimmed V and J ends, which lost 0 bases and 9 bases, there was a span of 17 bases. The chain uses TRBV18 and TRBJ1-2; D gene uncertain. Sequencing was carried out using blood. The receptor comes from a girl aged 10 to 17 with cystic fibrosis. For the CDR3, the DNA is TGTGCCAGCTCACCACCTGACACCGTAGGATTTCGCTACACCTTC. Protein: CASSPPDTVGFRYTF.